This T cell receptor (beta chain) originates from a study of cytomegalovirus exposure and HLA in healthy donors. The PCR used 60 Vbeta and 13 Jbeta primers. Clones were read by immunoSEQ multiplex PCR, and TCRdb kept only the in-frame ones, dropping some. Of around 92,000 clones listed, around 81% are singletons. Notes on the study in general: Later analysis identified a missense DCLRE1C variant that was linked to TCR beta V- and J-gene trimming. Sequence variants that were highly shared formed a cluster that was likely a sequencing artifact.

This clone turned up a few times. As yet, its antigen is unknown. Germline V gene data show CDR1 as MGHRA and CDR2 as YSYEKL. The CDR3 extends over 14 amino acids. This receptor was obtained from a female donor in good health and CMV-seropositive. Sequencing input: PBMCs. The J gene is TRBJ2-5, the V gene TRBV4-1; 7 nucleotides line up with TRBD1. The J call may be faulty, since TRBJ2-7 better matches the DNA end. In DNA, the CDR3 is TGCGCCAGCAGCCAACAACAGGGGATCTACGAGCAGTACTTC. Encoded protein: CASSQQQGIYEQYF.